These 18 T cell receptor beta chains share one sample of origin, sequenced in a study of Ad26.COV2.S vaccination and SARS-CoV-2 variants. Method: immunoSEQ multiplex PCR; TCRdb's copy keeps in-frame clones and lacks some. Of 350,000 to 500,000 clones in the sample, 88% were seen once. The treatment: over 15 received Ad26.COV2.S at low or high dose, single or two shots; several received placebo; per-sample allocation not given. At day 63 after the first vaccine or placebo injection, samples were drawn. Sequencing used peripheral blood, obtained in a trial of Ad26.COV2.S vaccine versus placebo. Every receptor here comes from a person aged 18-65 years who received the Ad26.COV2.S COVID-19 vaccine or a placebo.

This clone was observed a handful of times. The CDR3 nucleotides read TGTGCCAGCAGCTTAAGCGGACAGGGGGCTTCACCCCTCCACTTT. Translated: CASSLSGQGASPLHF. The rearrangement uses TRBV7-3 and TRBJ1-6; 11 nucleotides align to TRBD1. The germline CDR1 and CDR2 sequences are SGHTA and FQGTGA. The CDR3 runs 15 residues. V gave up 1 base and J gave up 9 bases; unmatched junction bases: 2.

This chain connects TRBV13 to TRBJ2-2, with a possible D match to TRBD2 (5 bases). CDR1 and CDR2 from the germline V gene are PRHDT and FYEKMQ (reference sequence). The CDR3 has 16 amino acids. The V end lost 2 bases, the J end lost 7 bases, and 17 bases lay between the germline ends. The CDR3 bases are TGTGCCAGCAGCTTAAGTGGTCGGGGTTACGGCGGGGAGCTGTTTTTT. Protein product: CASSLSGRGYGGELFF.

The table lists this clone with a count of one. The chain is built from TRBV2 and TRBJ2-5; tentatively, D is TRBD2 (6 bases). CDR1 SNHLY and CDR2 FYNNEI come from the germline V gene. CDR3 length: 14 amino acids. V lost 6 bases and J lost 0, with 11 bases in between. The CDR3 region has the DNA TGTGCCAGCAGCGAGCGGGCCTACCAAGAGACCCAGTACTTC. Translated: CASSERAYQETQYF.

V usage is TRBV6-5 and J usage is TRBJ1-2, with TRBD1 as a possible D gene (6 bases). The CDR3 is 15 residues long. V shed 4 bases and J shed 2 bases, with 14 bases lying between them. Germline loops: CDR1 MNHEY, CDR2 SVGAGI. Here the CDR3 DNA reads TGTGCCAGCAGTTTAACCTTTGGGACAAACTATGGCTACACCTTC. Its protein is CASSLTFGTNYGYTF.

V usage is TRBV28 and J usage is TRBJ1-2, with 9 bases that match TRBD1. The CDR3 loop spans 14 amino acids. Losses at the gene ends were 8 bases for V and 1 base for J; bases not matched to a gene: 5. The V gene's germline CDR1 is MDHEN and CDR2 SYDVKM. The CDR3 protein is CASGQGWGNYGYTF. The DNA for the CDR3 is TGTGCCAGCGGACAGGGGTGGGGTAACTATGGCTACACCTTC.

The V gene is TRBV7-3, the J gene TRBJ2-2; the match to TRBD2 covers 10 bases. Unmatched junction bases numbered 13, after V lost 8 bases and J lost 1 base. Germline V CDR1 and CDR2: SGHTA, FQGTGA. The CDR3 is 18 residues long. The CDR3 DNA reads TGTGCCAGCGGGATAGCGGGGGGCCCGCGAAAGAACACCGGGGAGCTGTTTTTT. Protein product: CASGIAGGPRKNTGELFF.

CDR3 bases: TGTGCCAGCAGCTGGGACAGGGGGAACCAGTACTTC. Translated, it gives CASSWDRGNQYF. This sequence joins TRBV7-9 and TRBJ2-5, with 11 bases aligning to TRBD1. Per the germline V gene, CDR1 is SEHNR and CDR2 is FQNEAQ (reference sequence). The CDR3 loop spans 12 amino acids. The V gene end was trimmed by 4 bases and the J gene end by 10 bases; junction bases not matched to a gene: 2.

This clone was recorded once. The chain carries TRBV6-5 and TRBJ2-3; D is perhaps TRBD2 (6 bases). The CDR3 spans 14 residues. Germline values: CDR1 MNHEY, CDR2 SVGAGI. Trimming removed 7 bases from V and 3 bases from J, with 14 bases in between. In DNA, the CDR3 is TGTGCCAGCACCCGCGGGGTAGGAACAGATACGCAGTATTTT. Protein sequence: CASTRGVGTDTQYF.

This chain links TRBV28 with TRBJ2-1; D perhaps matches TRBD1 (5 bases). CDR3 length equals 15 residues. The germline CDR1 and CDR2 sequences are MDHEN and SYDVKM. Trimming shortened V by 5 bases and J by 8 bases, and 19 bases separated the two germline ends. The CDR3 DNA reads TGTGCCAGCAGTCGACCAGGGCCGCCAGTGGATGAGCAGTTCTTC. It is translated as CASSRPGPPVDEQFF. Combining the CDR3 with reference TRBV28 and TRBJ2-1 gives the whole variable domain DVKVTQSSRYLVKRTGEKVFLECVQDMDHENMFWYRQDPGLGLRLIYFSYDVKMKEKGDIPEGYSVSREKKERFSLILESASTNQTSMYLCASSRPGPPVDEQFFGPGTRLTVL.

The genes are TRBV11-2 and TRBJ2-7; 11 bases line up with TRBD2. Losses at the gene ends were 1 base for V and 9 bases for J; bases not matched to a gene: 8. Germline values: CDR1 SGHAT, CDR2 FQNNGV. The CDR3 extends over 15 amino acids. The CDR3 DNA reads TGTGCCAGCAGCTTAGGGCTAGCGGGGGGTAGGGGGCAGTACTTC. Residues: CASSLGLAGGRGQYF.

The table lists this clone with a few counts. The chain uses TRBV19 and TRBJ2-7; 12 nucleotides match TRBD1. Germline V gene lookup returns CDR1 LNHDA and CDR2 SQIVND (reference sequence). Trimming cost V 6 bases and J 4 bases; bases outside gene matches: 7. The CDR3 is made up of 15 amino acids. The CDR3 region is CASSLSGQGAYEQYF. The CDR3 DNA follows: TGTGCCAGTAGCCTTTCGGGACAGGGGGCGTACGAGCAGTACTTC.

The J gene is TRBJ2-1, the V gene TRBV30; D is possibly TRBD1 (6 bases). The germline V gene encodes CDR1 GTSNPN and CDR2 SVGIG (reference sequence). With 4 bases removed from V and 4 bases from J, the gap between germline ends came to 17 bases. The CDR3 loop spans 15 amino acids. CDR3 amino acids: CAWTPSGRGYNEQFF. Here the CDR3 DNA reads TGTGCCTGGACTCCTTCTGGAAGGGGGTACAATGAGCAGTTCTTC.

V gene TRBV9 combines with J gene TRBJ2-3; TRBD1 might be the D (5 bases). Germline loops: CDR1 SGDLS, CDR2 YYNGEE. The CDR3 sequence is 16 residues long. V lost 3 bases, J lost 3 bases, and 17 bases lay in between. The CDR3, as DNA: TGTGCCAGCAGCGCAAGCAGGGTCATAAGAACAGATACGCAGTATTTT. Translating gives CASSASRVIRTDTQYF.

This clone has just one count. This chain uses TRBV6-1 with TRBJ1-6; D is ambiguous. Trimming pared 2 bases from V and 10 bases from J, leaving 3 bases between. This CDR3 has 11 residues. The germline V gene has CDR1 MNHNS and CDR2 SASEGT. CDR3 in amino acids: CASSERSPLHF. The CDR3 DNA sequence: TGTGCCAGCAGTGAAAGGTCACCCCTCCACTTT.

The chain links TRBV14 to TRBJ2-7, with D possibly being TRBD1 or TRBD2 (5 bases each). The CDR3 has 13 residues. Trimming stripped 4 bases from V and 7 bases from J, with 14 bases between. Germline lookup yields CDR1 SGHDN and CDR2 FVKESK. The DNA for the CDR3 is TGTGCCAGCAGCCCGGCCTCTTGGGGGGAGCAGTACTTC. As protein: CASSPASWGEQYF.

The chain combines TRBV5-4 with TRBJ2-7, with D possibly TRBD2 on 6 matching bases. Germline V gives CDR1 SGHNT, CDR2 YYREEE (reference sequence). There are 17 residues in the CDR3. V lost 6 bases and J lost 3, with 25 bases in between. The CDR3, as DNA: TGTGCCAGCACCATCTGCAGGCCCCGGGACTTCCTCTACGAGCAGTACTTC. Translating it yields CASTICRPRDFLYEQYF.

The rearrangement links TRBV30 to TRBJ2-7; TRBD1 aligns across 7 bases. This CDR3 comprises 14 residues. Germline V gene lookup returns CDR1 GTSNPN and CDR2 SVGIG (reference sequence). The V and J ends lost 4 bases and 0 bases, in that order; junction bases with no gene match: 6. CDR3 amino acids: CAWNTAGGSYEQYF. The CDR3 bases are TGTGCCTGGAATACGGCAGGGGGCTCCTACGAGCAGTACTTC.

The V gene is TRBV9, the J gene TRBJ2-5; TRBD1 agrees at 8 bases. V was clipped by 4 bases and J by 5 bases; unmatched bases: 7. Per the germline V gene, CDR1 is SGDLS and CDR2 is YYNGEE. The CDR3 spans 14 residues. DNA for the CDR3: TGTGCCAGCAGCTCCCAGGGGGCGAGGGAGACCCAGTACTTC. As protein: CASSSQGARETQYF.